This T cell receptor beta chain was captured in a study of PD-L1 blockade in urothelial cancer. Study background: The median T cell count in blood samples was about 140,000.

J was trimmed by 5 bases and V by 2 bases; bases with no gene match: 9. CDR3 length: 16 residues. CDR1 and CDR2 (germline): SNHLY, FYNNEI. Some clones are missing from TCRdb's copy, which holds only in-frame ones; the method was immunoSEQ multiplex PCR. The top ten hold roughly 13% of the sample, which has some 41,000 clones, around nine tenths seen once. This clone was picked up one time. Here the sequenced sample was PBMCs, taken around atezolizumab (anti-PD-L1) treatment. J is TRBJ1-1 and V is TRBV2, with 9 bases fitting TRBD1. The source is an older woman with urothelial cancer. CDR3 region: CASSEPGGQGVTEAFF. The CDR3 DNA sequence: TGTGCCAGCAGTGAACCGGGGGGACAGGGAGTTACTGAAGCTTTCTTT.